This TCR beta chain derives from a study of blood T cell repertoires in COVID-19. In the study overall: The study drew acute and convalescent COVID-19 samples from the United States, Italy and Spain. Nucleic acid was either cDNA or gDNA, and it came from T cells, B-cell-depleted T cells, or PBMCs.

This clone was found once. V shed 7 bases, J shed 6 bases, and the junction held 11 bases outside the gene matches. Looked up from germline, CDR1 is LNHDA and CDR2 is SQIVND (reference sequence). The CDR3 has 16 amino acids. TCRdb's copy holds only in-frame clones and misses some; the assay was immunoSEQ multiplex PCR. This sample has almost 95,000 clones, with roughly 72% found just once. The V call is TRBV19, the J call TRBJ2-3; 12 bases line up with TRBD2. The sequence was collected from a woman aged 60-70 years in a cohort sampled during active or convalescent COVID-19. Sequencing was done on a sample of peripheral blood. The CDR3 loop is CASTARTSGDWDTQYF. The CDR3 bases are TGTGCCAGTACCGCGAGGACTAGCGGGGACTGGGATACGCAGTATTTT.